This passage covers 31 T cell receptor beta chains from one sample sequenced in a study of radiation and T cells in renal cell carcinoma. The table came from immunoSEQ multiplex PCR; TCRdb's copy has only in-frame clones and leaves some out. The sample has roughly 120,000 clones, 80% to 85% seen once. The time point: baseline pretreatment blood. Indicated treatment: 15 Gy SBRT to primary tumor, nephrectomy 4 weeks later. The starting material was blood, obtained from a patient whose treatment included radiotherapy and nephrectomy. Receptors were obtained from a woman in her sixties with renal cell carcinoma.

In DNA form, the CDR3 reads TGTGCCAGCAGGTACACCCCATCTGACTATGGCTACACCTTC. It yields the protein CASRYTPSDYGYTF. The rearrangement uses TRBV6-6 and TRBJ1-2; D remains ambiguous. The germline V and J ends were trimmed by 6 bases and 3 bases, with 14 bases remaining between them. Germline CDR1 MNHNY, CDR2 SVGAGI (reference sequence). The CDR3 loop spans 14 amino acids.

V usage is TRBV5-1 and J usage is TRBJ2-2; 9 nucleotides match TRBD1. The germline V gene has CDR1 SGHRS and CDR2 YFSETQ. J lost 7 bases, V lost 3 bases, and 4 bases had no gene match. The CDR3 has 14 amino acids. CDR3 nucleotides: TGCGCCAGCAGCTCCACAGGGGGCTTCGGGGAGCTGTTTTTT. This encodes CASSSTGGFGELFF. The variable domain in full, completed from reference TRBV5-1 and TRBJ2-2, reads KAGVTQTPRYLIKTRGQQVTLSCSPISGHRSVSWYQQTPGQGLQFLFEYFSETQRNKGNFPGRFSGRQFSNSRSEMNVSTLELGDSALYLCASSSTGGFGELFFGEGSRLTVL.

DNA of the CDR3: TGTGCCAGCAGCCCCGGCGGGATATACAATGAGCAGTTCTTC. As protein: CASSPGGIYNEQFF. The chain couples TRBV7-6 to TRBJ2-1; maybe TRBD2 (6 bases). Between the trimmed V and J ends, which lost 5 bases and 4 bases, there was a span of 12 bases. Germline V gene sequence: CDR1 SGHVS, CDR2 FNYEAQ. The length of the CDR3 is 14 residues.

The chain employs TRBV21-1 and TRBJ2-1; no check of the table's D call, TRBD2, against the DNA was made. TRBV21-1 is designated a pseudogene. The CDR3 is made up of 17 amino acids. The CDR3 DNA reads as TGTGCCAGCATTGGACTAGCGGGGTTTCTCTCCTACAATGAGCAGTTCTTC. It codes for CASIGLAGFLSYNEQFF.

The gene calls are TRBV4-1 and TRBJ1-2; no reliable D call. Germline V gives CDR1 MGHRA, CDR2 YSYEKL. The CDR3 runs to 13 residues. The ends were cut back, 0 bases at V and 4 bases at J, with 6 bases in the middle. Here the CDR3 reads CASSQDPGYGYTF. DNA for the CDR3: TGCGCCAGCAGCCAAGATCCAGGCTATGGCTACACCTTC.

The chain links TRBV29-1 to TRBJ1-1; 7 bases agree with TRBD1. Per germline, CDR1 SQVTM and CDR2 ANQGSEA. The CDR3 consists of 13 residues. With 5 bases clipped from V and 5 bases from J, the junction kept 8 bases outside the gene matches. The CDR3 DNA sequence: TGCAGCGTTCAAGGCAGGGGGAGGACTGAAGCTTTCTTT. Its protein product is CSVQGRGRTEAFF.

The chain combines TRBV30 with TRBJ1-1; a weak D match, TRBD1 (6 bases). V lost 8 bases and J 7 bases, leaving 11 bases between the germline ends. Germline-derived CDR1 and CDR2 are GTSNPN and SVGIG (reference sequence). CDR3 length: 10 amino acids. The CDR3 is CAGGQFEAFF. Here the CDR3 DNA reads TGTGCCGGAGGACAGTTTGAAGCTTTCTTT. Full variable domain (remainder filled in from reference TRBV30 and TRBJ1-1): SQTIHQWPATLVQPVGSPLSLECTVEGTSNPNLYWYRQAAGRGLQLLFYSVGIGQISSEVPQNLSASRPQDRQFILSSKKLLLSDSGFYLCAGGQFEAFFGQGTRLTVV.

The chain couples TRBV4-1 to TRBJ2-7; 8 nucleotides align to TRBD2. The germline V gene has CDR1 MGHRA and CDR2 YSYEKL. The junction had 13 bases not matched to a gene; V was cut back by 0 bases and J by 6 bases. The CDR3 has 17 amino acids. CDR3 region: CASSQDRAGGHLVEQYF. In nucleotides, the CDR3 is TGCGCCAGCAGCCAAGATAGGGCGGGGGGCCATCTAGTCGAGCAGTACTTC.

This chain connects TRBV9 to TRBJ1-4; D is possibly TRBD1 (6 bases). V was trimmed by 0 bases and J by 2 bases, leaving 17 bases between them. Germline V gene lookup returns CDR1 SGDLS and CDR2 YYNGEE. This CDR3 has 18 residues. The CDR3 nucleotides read TGTGCCAGCAGCGTAGGGGTAGGGGGGTTCCACACTAATGAAAAACTGTTTTTT. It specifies CASSVGVGGFHTNEKLFF.

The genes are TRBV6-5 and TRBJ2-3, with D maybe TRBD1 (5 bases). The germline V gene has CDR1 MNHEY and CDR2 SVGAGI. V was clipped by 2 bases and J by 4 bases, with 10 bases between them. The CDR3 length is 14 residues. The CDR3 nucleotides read TGTGCCAGCAGTTACAGGGGAACGGCAGATACGCAGTATTTT. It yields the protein CASSYRGTADTQYF.

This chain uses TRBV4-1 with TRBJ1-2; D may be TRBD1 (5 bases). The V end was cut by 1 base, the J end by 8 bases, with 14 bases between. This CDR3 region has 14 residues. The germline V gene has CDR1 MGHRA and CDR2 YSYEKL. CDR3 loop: CASSQVGAGLGYTF. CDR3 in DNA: TGCGCCAGCAGCCAAGTGGGTGCGGGGCTCGGCTACACCTTC.

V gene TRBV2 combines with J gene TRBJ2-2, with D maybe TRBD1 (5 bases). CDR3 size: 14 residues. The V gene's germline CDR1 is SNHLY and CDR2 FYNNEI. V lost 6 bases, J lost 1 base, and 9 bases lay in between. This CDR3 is CASRTDRNTGELFF. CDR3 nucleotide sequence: TGTGCCAGCAGAACCGACAGGAACACCGGGGAGCTGTTTTTT.

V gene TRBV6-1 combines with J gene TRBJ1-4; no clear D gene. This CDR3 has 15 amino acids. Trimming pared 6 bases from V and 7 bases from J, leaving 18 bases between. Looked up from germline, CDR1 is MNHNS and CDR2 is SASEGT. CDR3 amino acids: CASSLLQVEAEKLFF. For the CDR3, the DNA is TGTGCCAGCAGCCTATTGCAGGTCGAGGCTGAAAAACTGTTTTTT.

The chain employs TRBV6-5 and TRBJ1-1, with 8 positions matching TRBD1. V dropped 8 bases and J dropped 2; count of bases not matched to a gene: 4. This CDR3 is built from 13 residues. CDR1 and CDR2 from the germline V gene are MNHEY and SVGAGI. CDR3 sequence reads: CASCTGGNTEAFF. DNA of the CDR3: TGTGCCAGCTGTACAGGGGGTAACACTGAAGCTTTCTTT.

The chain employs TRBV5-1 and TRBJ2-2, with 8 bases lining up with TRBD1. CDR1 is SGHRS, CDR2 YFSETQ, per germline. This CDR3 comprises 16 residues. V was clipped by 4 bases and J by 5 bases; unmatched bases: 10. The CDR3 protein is CASSLSGQVGTGELFF. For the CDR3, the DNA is TGCGCCAGCAGCCTCTCGGGACAGGTTGGAACCGGGGAGCTGTTTTTT.

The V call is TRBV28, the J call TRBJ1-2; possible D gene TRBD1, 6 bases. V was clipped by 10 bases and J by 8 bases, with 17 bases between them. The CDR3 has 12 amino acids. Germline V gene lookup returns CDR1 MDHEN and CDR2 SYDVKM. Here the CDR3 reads CATKQGREGYTF. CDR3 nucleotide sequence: TGTGCCACCAAACAGGGTAGGGAGGGCTACACCTTC.

Here the CDR3 DNA reads TGTGCCAGCAGCGCGTCAGGGGGCGCGGAAACCTACGAGCAGTACTTC. This sequence encodes CASSASGGAETYEQYF. The V and J genes are TRBV9 and TRBJ2-7; 8 nucleotides agree with TRBD1. The germline gives CDR1 SGDLS, CDR2 YYNGEE. The CDR3 is 16 amino acids. V gave up 3 bases and J gave up 2 bases; unmatched junction bases: 10.

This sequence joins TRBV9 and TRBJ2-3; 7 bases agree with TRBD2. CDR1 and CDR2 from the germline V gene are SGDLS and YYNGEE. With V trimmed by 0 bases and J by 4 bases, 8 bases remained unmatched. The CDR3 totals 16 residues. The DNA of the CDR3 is TGTGCCAGCAGCGTAGTTTCGACTAGCTGGTCAGATACGCAGTATTTT. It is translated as CASSVVSTSWSDTQYF.

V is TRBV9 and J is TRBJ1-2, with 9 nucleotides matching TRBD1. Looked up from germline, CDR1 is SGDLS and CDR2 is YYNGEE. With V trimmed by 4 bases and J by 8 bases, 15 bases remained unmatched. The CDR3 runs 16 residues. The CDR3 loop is CASSPTGTGRLGGYTF. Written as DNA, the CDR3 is TGTGCCAGCAGCCCAACCGGGACAGGGAGACTGGGCGGCTACACCTTC.

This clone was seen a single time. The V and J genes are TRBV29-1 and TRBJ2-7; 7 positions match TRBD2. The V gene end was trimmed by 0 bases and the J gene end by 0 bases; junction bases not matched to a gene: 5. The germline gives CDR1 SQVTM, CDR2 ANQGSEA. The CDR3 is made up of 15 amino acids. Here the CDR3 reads CSVEERGGGSYEQYF. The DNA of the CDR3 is TGCAGCGTTGAAGAAAGAGGCGGGGGCTCCTACGAGCAGTACTTC.

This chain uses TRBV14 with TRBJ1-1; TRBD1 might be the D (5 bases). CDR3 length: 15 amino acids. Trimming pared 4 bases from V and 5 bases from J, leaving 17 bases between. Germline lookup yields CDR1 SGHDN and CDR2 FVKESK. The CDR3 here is CASSPMGVGGTEAFF. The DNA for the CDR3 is TGTGCCAGCAGCCCCATGGGGGTCGGCGGGACTGAAGCTTTCTTT. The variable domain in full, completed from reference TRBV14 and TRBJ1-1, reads EAGVTQFPSHSVIEKGQTVTLRCDPISGHDNLYWYRRVMGKEIKFLLHFVKESKQDESGMPNNRFLAERTGGTYSTLKVQPAELEDSGVYFCASSPMGVGGTEAFFGQGTRLTVV.

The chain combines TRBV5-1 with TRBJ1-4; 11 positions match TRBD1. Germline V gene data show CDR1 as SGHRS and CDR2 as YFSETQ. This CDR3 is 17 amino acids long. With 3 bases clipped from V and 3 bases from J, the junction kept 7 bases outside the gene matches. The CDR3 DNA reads TGCGCCAGCAGCTCGGACAGGGGGCGCATGGCTAATGAAAAACTGTTTTTT. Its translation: CASSSDRGRMANEKLFF.

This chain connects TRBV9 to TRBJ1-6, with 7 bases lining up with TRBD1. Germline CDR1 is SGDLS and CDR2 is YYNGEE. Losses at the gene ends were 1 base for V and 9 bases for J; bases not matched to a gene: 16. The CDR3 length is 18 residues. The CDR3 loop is CASSVHPGQAGGGSPLHF. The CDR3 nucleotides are TGTGCCAGCAGCGTACACCCCGGACAGGCCGGCGGGGGTTCACCCCTCCACTTT.

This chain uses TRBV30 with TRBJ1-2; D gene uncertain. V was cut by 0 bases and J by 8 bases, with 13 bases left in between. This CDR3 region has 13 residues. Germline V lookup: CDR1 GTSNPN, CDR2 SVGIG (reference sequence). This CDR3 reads CAWSVGLLDGYTF. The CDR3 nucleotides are TGTGCCTGGAGTGTAGGTCTTCTCGACGGCTACACCTTC.

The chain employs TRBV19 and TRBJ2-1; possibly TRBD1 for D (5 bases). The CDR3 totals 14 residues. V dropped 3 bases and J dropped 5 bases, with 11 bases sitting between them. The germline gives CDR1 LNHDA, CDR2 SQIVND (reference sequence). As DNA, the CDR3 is TGTGCCAGTAGTATTGGGTCAGGGAACAATGAGCAGTTCTTC. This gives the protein CASSIGSGNNEQFF. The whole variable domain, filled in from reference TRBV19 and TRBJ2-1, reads DGGITQSPKYLFRKEGQNVTLSCEQNLNHDAMYWYRQDPGQGLRLIYYSQIVNDFQKGDIAEGYSVSREKKESFPLTVTSAQKNPTAFYLCASSIGSGNNEQFFGPGTRLTVL.

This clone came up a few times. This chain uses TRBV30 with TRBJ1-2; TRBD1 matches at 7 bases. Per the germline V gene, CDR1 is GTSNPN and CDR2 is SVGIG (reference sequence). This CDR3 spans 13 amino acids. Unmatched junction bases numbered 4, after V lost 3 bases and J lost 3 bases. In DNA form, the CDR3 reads TGTGCCTGGAGCCATGGACAGGACTATGGCTACACCTTC. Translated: CAWSHGQDYGYTF.

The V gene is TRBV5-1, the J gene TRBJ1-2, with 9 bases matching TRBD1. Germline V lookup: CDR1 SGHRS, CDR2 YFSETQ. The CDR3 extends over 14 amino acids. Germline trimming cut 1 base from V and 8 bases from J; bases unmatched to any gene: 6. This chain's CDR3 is CASSLRTGERGYTF. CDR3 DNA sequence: TGCGCCAGCAGCTTGAGGACAGGGGAACGGGGCTACACCTTC.

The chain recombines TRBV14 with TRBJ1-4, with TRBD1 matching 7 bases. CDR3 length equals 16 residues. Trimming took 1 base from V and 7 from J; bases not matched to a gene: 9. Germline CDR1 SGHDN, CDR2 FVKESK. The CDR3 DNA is TGTGCCAGCAGCCAAGGCGTGACAGGGCGAAGTGAAAAACTGTTTTTT. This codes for CASSQGVTGRSEKLFF.

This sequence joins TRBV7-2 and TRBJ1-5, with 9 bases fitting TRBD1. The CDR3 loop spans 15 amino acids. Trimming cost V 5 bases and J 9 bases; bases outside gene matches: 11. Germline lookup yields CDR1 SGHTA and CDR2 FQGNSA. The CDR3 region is CASSAQTGGWRPQHF. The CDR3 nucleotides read TGTGCCAGCAGCGCCCAGACAGGGGGGTGGAGGCCCCAGCATTTT.

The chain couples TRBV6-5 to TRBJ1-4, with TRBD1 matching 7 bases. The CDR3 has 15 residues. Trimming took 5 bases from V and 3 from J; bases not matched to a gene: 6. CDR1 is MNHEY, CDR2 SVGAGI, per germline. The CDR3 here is CASSTTGASNEKLFF. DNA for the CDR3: TGTGCCAGCAGTACAACAGGGGCCTCTAATGAAAAACTGTTTTTT.

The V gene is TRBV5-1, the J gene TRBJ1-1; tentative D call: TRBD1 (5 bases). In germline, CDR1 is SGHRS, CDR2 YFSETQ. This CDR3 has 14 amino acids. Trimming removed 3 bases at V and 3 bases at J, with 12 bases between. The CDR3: CASSSAREDTEAFF. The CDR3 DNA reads TGCGCCAGCAGCTCTGCCAGGGAGGACACTGAAGCTTTCTTT.